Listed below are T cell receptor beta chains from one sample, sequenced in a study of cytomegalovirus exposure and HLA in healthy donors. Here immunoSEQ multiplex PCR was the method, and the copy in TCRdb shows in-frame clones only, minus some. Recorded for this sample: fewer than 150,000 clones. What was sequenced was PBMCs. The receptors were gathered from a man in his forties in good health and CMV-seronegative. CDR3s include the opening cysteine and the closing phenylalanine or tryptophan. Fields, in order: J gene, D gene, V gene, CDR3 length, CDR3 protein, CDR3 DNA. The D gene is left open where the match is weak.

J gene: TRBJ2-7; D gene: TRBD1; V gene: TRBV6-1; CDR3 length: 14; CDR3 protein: CASGRQGRTYEQYF; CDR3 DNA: TGTGCCAGCGGCCGACAGGGTCGGACCTACGAGCAGTACTTC
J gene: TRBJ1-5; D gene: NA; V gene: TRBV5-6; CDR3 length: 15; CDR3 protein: CASSWGGFSNQPQHF; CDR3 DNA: TGTGCCAGCAGCTGGGGAGGGTTTAGCAATCAGCCCCAGCATTTT
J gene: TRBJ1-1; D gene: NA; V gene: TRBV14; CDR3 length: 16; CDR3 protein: CASSLIYPGQGTEAFF; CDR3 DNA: TGTGCCAGCAGCCTAATATACCCAGGGCAGGGTACTGAAGCTTTCTTT
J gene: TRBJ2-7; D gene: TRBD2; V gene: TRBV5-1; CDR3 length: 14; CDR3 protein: CASSLEALAGEQYF; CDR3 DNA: TGCGCCAGCAGCTTGGAGGCCTTAGCGGGCGAGCAGTACTTC
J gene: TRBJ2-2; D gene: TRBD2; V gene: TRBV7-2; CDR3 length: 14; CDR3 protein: CASTMRGVTGELFF; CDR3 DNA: TGTGCCAGCACCATGCGGGGGGTCACCGGGGAGCTGTTTTTT
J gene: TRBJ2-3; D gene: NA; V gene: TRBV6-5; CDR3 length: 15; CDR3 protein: CASSYAAGFPDTQYF; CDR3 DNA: TGTGCCAGCAGTTACGCTGCGGGTTTCCCAGATACGCAGTATTTT
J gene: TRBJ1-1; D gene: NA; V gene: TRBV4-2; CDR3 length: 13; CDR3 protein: CASSQVTGIKAFF; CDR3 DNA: TGTGCCAGCAGCCAAGTTACCGGGATAAAAGCTTTCTTT
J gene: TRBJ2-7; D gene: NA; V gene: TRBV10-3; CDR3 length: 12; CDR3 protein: CAISDRGYEQYF; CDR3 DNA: TGTGCCATCAGTGACCGAGGATACGAGCAGTACTTC
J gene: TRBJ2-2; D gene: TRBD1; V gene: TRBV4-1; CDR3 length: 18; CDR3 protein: CASSQIGTARPNTGELFF; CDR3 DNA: TGCGCCAGCAGCCAAATAGGGACAGCAAGACCGAACACCGGGGAGCTGTTTTTT
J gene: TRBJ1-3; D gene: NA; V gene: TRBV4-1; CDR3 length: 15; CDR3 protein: CASSLEIGTGNTIYF; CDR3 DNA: TGCGCCAGCAGCCTTGAAATCGGTACTGGAAACACCATATATTTT
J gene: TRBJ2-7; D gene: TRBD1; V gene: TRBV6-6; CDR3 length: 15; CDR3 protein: CASSYPRTGDYEQYF; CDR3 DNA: TGTGCCAGCAGTTACCCACGGACAGGGGATTACGAGCAGTACTTC
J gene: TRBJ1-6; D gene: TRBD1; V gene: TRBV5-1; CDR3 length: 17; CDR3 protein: CASSQTTGEAYNSPLHF; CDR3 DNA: TGCGCCAGCAGTCAAACGACAGGGGAGGCCTATAATTCACCCCTCCACTTT
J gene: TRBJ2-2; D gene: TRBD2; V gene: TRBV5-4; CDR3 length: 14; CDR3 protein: CASKGGTNTGELFF; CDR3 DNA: TGTGCCAGCAAGGGAGGGACGAACACCGGGGAGCTGTTTTTT
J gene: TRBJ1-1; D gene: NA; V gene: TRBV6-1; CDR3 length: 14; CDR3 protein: CASSEVGGNTEAFF; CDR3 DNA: TGTGCCAGCAGTGAAGTCGGAGGGAACACTGAAGCTTTCTTT
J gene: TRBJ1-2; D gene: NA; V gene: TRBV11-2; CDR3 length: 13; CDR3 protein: CASSSTGSYGYTF; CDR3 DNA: TGTGCCAGCAGCTCAACAGGGTCCTATGGCTACACCTTC
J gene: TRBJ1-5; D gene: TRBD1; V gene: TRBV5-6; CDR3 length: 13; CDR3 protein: CASSFTGEQPQHF; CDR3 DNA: TGTGCCAGCAGCTTCACAGGGGAGCAGCCCCAGCATTTT
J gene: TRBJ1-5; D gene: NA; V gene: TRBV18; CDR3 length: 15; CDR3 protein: CASSPAGYSNQPQHF; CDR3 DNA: TGTGCCAGCTCACCCGCAGGGTACTCCAATCAGCCCCAGCATTTT
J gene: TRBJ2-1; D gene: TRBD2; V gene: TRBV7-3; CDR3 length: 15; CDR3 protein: CASTPTSGSYNEQFF; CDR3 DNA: TGTGCCAGCACCCCGACTAGCGGCTCCTACAATGAGCAGTTCTTC
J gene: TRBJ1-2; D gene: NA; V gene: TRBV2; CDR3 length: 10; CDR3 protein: CASGHPGYTF; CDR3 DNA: TGTGCCAGCGGGCACCCTGGCTACACCTTC
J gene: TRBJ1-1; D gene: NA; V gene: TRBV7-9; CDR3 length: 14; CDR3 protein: CASSLVRDYTEAFF; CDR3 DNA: TGTGCCAGCAGCTTAGTCCGGGATTACACTGAAGCTTTCTTT
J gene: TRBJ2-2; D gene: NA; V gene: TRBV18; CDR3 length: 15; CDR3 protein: CASSPPGLNTGELFF; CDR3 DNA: TGTGCCAGCTCACCCCCGGGACTCAACACCGGGGAGCTGTTTTTT
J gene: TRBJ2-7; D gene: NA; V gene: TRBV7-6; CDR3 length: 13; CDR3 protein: CASSLNPGDEQYF; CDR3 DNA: TGTGCCAGCAGCCTAAATCCGGGAGACGAGCAGTACTTC
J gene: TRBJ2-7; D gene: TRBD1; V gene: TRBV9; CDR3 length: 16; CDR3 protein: CASSVAGGQKFYEQYF; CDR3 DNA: TGTGCCAGCAGCGTAGCTGGGGGACAGAAATTCTACGAGCAGTACTTC
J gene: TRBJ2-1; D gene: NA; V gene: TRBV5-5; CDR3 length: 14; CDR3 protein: CASSIGTPRLGQFF; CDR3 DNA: TGTGCCAGCAGCATCGGGACTCCAAGGTTAGGGCAGTTCTTC
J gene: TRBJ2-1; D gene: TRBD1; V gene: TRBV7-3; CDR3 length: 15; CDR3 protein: CASSLGDSSYNEQFF; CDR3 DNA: TGTGCCAGCAGCTTAGGGGACAGCTCCTACAATGAGCAGTTCTTC
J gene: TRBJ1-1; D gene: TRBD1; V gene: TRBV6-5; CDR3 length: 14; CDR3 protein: CASRFGQGGTEAFF; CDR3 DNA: TGTGCCAGCAGATTTGGACAGGGAGGCACTGAAGCTTTCTTT
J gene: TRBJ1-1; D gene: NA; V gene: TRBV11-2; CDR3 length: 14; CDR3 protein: CASSLEQILTEAFF; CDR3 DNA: TGTGCCAGCAGCTTAGAACAGATCCTCACTGAAGCTTTCTTT
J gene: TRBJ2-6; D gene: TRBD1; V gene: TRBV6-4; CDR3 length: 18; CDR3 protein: CASARARGQYSGANVLTF; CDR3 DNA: TGTGCCAGCGCCAGAGCCAGGGGGCAATACTCTGGGGCCAACGTCCTGACTTTC
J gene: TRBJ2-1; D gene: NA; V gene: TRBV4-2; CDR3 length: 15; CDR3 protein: CASSPGQTANNEQFF; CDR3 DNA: TGTGCCAGCAGCCCTGGACAAACAGCTAACAATGAGCAGTTCTTC
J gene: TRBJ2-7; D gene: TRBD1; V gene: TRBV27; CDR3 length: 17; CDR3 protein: CASSPFGLGQFSYEQYF; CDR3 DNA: TGTGCCAGCAGTCCCTTTGGGCTGGGACAGTTCTCCTACGAGCAGTACTTC
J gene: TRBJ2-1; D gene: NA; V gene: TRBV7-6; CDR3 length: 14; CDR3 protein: CASSLAWADNEQFF; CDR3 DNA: TGTGCCAGCAGCTTAGCATGGGCAGACAATGAGCAGTTCTTC
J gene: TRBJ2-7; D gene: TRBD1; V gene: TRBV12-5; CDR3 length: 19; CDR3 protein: CASAGLQTVWRTGGREQYF; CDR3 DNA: TGTGCTAGTGCCGGGTTACAGACCGTCTGGCGGACAGGGGGCCGCGAGCAGTACTTC